This T cell receptor (beta chain) comes out of a study of blood T cell repertoires in COVID-19. Study-level background: PBMCs, B-cell-depleted T cells, or T cells were the source of the cDNA or gDNA that made up the material.

Original processing notes: Reference gene primer amplification in the assay estimated nucleated cell counts. The protocol was immunoSEQ multiplex PCR, while the TCRdb copy is restricted to in-frame clones and leaves out a portion. The DNA was the basis for D and trimming; V, J and clone size are from that table. Here the sample spans tens of thousands of clones, roughly 85% being singletons. The CDR3 runs 13 residues. Trimming took 1 base from V and 7 from J; bases not matched to a gene: 1. Germline V gene sequence: CDR1 SGHTA, CDR2 FQGNSA. Sequenced sample: peripheral blood. The sequence was collected from a man younger than 45 with acute or convalescent COVID-19. The V and J genes are TRBV7-2 and TRBJ2-1, with 7 positions matching TRBD2. The chain's CDR3 is CASSLGTRNEQFF. Here the CDR3 DNA reads TGTGCCAGCAGCTTAGGGACTAGAAATGAGCAGTTCTTC.